The present entry profiles one T cell receptor beta chain with its context. Its antigen is not identified. Per germline, CDR1 SGHTA and CDR2 FQGNSA. V was trimmed by 0 bases and J by 2 bases, leaving 4 bases between them. CDR3 length equals 14 residues. The data stem from a study of cytomegalovirus exposure and HLA in healthy donors. The study, taken as a whole, reports: In the approximately 130 validation repertoires, a later analysis found that first-cohort TCR clusters tended to co-occur. Some TCR beta chains (roughly 160 of them) were listed as cytomegalovirus-associated.

Here immunoSEQ multiplex PCR was the method, and the copy in TCRdb shows in-frame clones only, minus some. The sample yields some 120,000 clones, about nine tenths seen once. The clonotype was recovered from a man in his thirties or forties in good health and CMV-seronegative. Source material: PBMCs. J is TRBJ1-4 and V is TRBV7-2; D gene uncertain. CDR3 nucleotide sequence: TGTGCCAGCAGCTTAGCCCCTACTAATGAAAAACTGTTTTTT. It yields the protein CASSLAPTNEKLFF. The full variable domain, in which reference TRBV7-2 and TRBJ1-4 provide the parts outside the CDR3, is GAGVSQSPSNKVTEKGKDVELRCDPISGHTALYWYRQSLGQGLEFLIYFQGNSAPDKSGLPSDRFSAERTGGSVSTLTIQRTQQEDSAVYLCASSLAPTNEKLFFGSGTQLSVL.